One and the same sample provided the 14 T cell receptor beta chains below, sequenced in a study of radiotherapy plus CTLA-4 blockade in lung cancer. The protocol was immunoSEQ multiplex PCR, while the TCRdb copy is restricted to in-frame clones and leaves out a portion. The sample holds more than 25,000 clones, approximately 80% seen once. The specimen was peripheral blood, collected from a patient treated with radiotherapy plus ipilimumab. The receptors were sampled from a human donor with non-small cell lung cancer that progressed on radiotherapy plus ipilimumab.

The rearrangement uses TRBV4-1 and TRBJ2-7; D may be TRBD2 (6 bases). Germline CDR1 reads MGHRA; CDR2 reads YSYEKL. V was pared by 2 bases and J by 1 base, with 12 bases between. This CDR3 comprises 15 residues. Written as DNA, the CDR3 is TGCGCCAGCAGCCAAACTACGGGACTGTCCTACGAGCAGTACTTC. This gives the protein CASSQTTGLSYEQYF.

In its sample, this clone was seen once. This chain uses TRBV21-1 with TRBJ2-7; TRBD1 is taken as the D call from the table, unchecked against the DNA. TRBV21-1 is a documented pseudogene. The CDR3 has 16 residues. CDR3 protein: CASSKAGQGSPYGQYF. The CDR3 DNA sequence: TGTGCCAGCAGCAAAGCGGGCCAGGGATCCCCCTACGGGCAGTACTTC.

This chain connects TRBV2 to TRBJ2-7; 8 positions match TRBD1. The CDR3 contains 15 residues. CDR1 is SNHLY and CDR2 is FYNNEI in the germline V gene. J gave up 0 bases and V 8 bases, and 9 bases lay outside the gene matches. Written as DNA, the CDR3 is TGTGCCAGCGGCAAGGACAGGGCAAGCTCCTACGAGCAGTACTTC. Its protein product is CASGKDRASSYEQYF. The full variable domain, completed using reference TRBV2 and TRBJ2-7, is EPEVTQTPSHQVTQMGQEVILRCVPISNHLYFYWYRQILGQKVEFLVSFYNNEISEKSEIFDDQFSVERPDGSNFTLKIRSTKLEDSAMYFCASGKDRASSYEQYFGPGTRLTVT.

The chain is built from TRBV6-1 and TRBJ1-2, with no clear D. In germline, CDR1 is MNHNS, CDR2 SASEGT. CDR3 length: 11 amino acids. Trimming shortened V by 3 bases and J by 11 bases, and 10 bases separated the two germline ends. Written as DNA, the CDR3 is TGTGCCAGCAGTGATGTTGACTCTTACACCTTC. Its translation: CASSDVDSYTF.

V usage is TRBV29-1 and J usage is TRBJ2-7; TRBD1 aligns across 10 bases. The CDR3 is made up of 12 amino acids. The J segment lost 3 bases and the V segment lost 5 bases, leaving 1 base of the junction unmatched. Germline values: CDR1 SQVTM, CDR2 ANQGSEA. The CDR3 nucleotides read TGCAGCGTTAGGACAGGGGGCTACGAGCAGTACTTC. This gives the protein CSVRTGGYEQYF.

This sequence joins TRBV5-6 and TRBJ1-5; D gene unclear. The CDR3 runs to 14 residues. V dropped 2 bases and J dropped 2 bases, with 8 bases sitting between them. Germline-derived CDR1 and CDR2 are SGHDT and YYEEEE. The CDR3 region has the DNA TGTGCCAGCAGCTTAACGGGAGGCAATCAGCCCCAGCATTTT. Translation gives CASSLTGGNQPQHF.

The chain combines TRBV11-2 with TRBJ2-6; tentative D call: TRBD1 (6 bases). The CDR3 covers 17 residues. The V gene's germline CDR1 is SGHAT and CDR2 FQNNGV. The V end was cut by 6 bases, the J end by 1 base, with 16 bases between. CDR3 region: CASSSPTGKSGANVLTF. The DNA of the CDR3 is TGTGCCAGCAGTTCCCCAACAGGGAAATCTGGGGCCAACGTCCTGACTTTC.

V is TRBV7-8 and J is TRBJ2-1; TRBD2 matches at 7 bases. CDR3 length equals 15 residues. Germline CDR1 is SGHVS and CDR2 is FQNEAQ. V gave up 5 bases and J gave up 3 bases; unmatched junction bases: 7. The CDR3 nucleotides are TGTGCCAGCAGCCCAGGACTAGGAATCTACAATGAGCAGTTCTTC. Encoded protein: CASSPGLGIYNEQFF.

This clone was seen a single time. This chain uses TRBV5-4 with TRBJ1-3; TRBD1 matches at 9 bases. The CDR3 runs 15 residues. J was trimmed by 4 bases and V by 2 bases; bases with no gene match: 4. Looked up from germline, CDR1 is SGHNT and CDR2 is YYREEE (reference sequence). The CDR3 DNA reads TGTGCCAGCAGCTTAGGACAGGGGATGGGAAACACCATATATTTT. This codes for CASSLGQGMGNTIYF.

This clone was counted only a few times. The chain is built from TRBV5-4 and TRBJ1-1; D is perhaps TRBD1 (5 bases). Germline V lookup: CDR1 SGHNT, CDR2 YYREEE (reference sequence). The V and J ends lost 5 bases and 6 bases respectively, with 14 bases between them. This CDR3 has 13 amino acids. DNA of the CDR3: TGTGCCAGCAGTCACGACCCCAGGGCTGAAGCTTTCTTT. Its translation: CASSHDPRAEAFF.

The chain couples TRBV4-2 to TRBJ2-2; D may be TRBD1 (6 bases). The germline V gene encodes CDR1 LGHNA and CDR2 YNFKEQ. This CDR3 is built from 13 residues. V was pared by 5 bases and J by 6 bases, with 10 bases between. The CDR3 DNA reads as TGTGCCAGCAGCGTAGGGGGTGCCGGGGAGCTGTTTTTT. Translated: CASSVGGAGELFF.

J is TRBJ2-3 and V is TRBV27; D may correspond to TRBD1 or TRBD2 (5 bases each). Trimming stripped 4 bases from V and 3 bases from J, with 11 bases between. The CDR3 sequence is 14 residues long. Germline V gives CDR1 MNHEY, CDR2 SMNVEV (reference sequence). The CDR3 here is CASSSPGLTDTQYF. Written as DNA, the CDR3 is TGTGCCAGCAGTTCGCCGGGGCTGACAGATACGCAGTATTTT.

The V and J genes are TRBV18 and TRBJ1-5; D unresolved. This CDR3 region has 14 residues. Germline CDR1 reads KGHSH; CDR2 reads LQKENI. Trimming removed 2 bases at V and 8 bases at J, with 13 bases between. CDR3 bases: TGTGCCAGCTCACCAAACGGGCTTGGGGAGCCCCAGCATTTT. Residues: CASSPNGLGEPQHF.

This clone was seen only a few times. This chain uses TRBV6-5 with TRBJ1-2, with D perhaps matching TRBD1 (6 bases). CDR1 and CDR2 from the germline V gene are MNHEY and SVGAGI. The CDR3 is made up of 16 amino acids. The V end was cut by 0 bases, the J end by 0 bases, with 11 bases between. CDR3 sequence reads: CASSYSRRTANYGYTF. As DNA, the CDR3 is TGTGCCAGCAGTTACTCGAGGCGGACAGCTAACTATGGCTACACCTTC.